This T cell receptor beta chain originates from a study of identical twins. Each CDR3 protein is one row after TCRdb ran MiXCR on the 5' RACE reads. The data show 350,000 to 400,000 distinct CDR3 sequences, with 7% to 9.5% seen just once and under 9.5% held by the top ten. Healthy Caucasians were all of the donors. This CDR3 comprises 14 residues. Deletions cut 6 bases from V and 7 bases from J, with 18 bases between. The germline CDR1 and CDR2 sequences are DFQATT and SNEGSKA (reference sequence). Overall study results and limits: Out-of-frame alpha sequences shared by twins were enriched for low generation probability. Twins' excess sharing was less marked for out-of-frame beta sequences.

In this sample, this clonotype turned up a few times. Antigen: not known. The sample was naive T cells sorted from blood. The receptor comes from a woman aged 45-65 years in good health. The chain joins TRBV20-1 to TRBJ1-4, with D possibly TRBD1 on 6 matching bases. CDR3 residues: CSALPPGQGEKLFF. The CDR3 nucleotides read TGCAGTGCGCTTCCCCCGGGACAAGGTGAAAAACTGTTTTTT.